The 19 T cell receptor beta chains presented below share a single source sample, sequenced in a study of PD-L1 blockade in urothelial cancer. Time point in this sample: pretreatment peripheral blood. Data came from immunoSEQ multiplex PCR; TCRdb stores just in-frame clones and leaves some out. The repertoire holds about 45,000 clones, with nearly 90% as singletons. This material consisted of PBMCs, taken around atezolizumab (anti-PD-L1) treatment. Receptors originate from a donor at least 40 years old with urothelial cancer.

The chain combines TRBV7-2 with TRBJ2-5, with a possible D match to TRBD2 (6 bases). The V end was cut by 5 bases, the J end by 2 bases, with 21 bases between. CDR1 is SGHTA, CDR2 FQGNSA, per germline. The CDR3 runs to 17 residues. DNA for the CDR3: TGTGCCAGCAGCGGGGCCCGGGGACTTCGGACTCAAGAGACCCAGTACTTC. It is translated as CASSGARGLRTQETQYF. Full variable domain (missing parts from reference TRBV7-2 and TRBJ2-5): GAGVSQSPSNKVTEKGKDVELRCDPISGHTALYWYRQSLGQGLEFLIYFQGNSAPDKSGLPSDRFSAERTGGSVSTLTIQRTQQEDSAVYLCASSGARGLRTQETQYFGPGTRLLVL.

The chain couples TRBV5-1 to TRBJ2-3; D perhaps matches TRBD2 (5 bases). The CDR3 loop spans 14 amino acids. Germline V CDR1 and CDR2: SGHRS, YFSETQ. Trimming pared 0 bases from V and 0 bases from J, leaving 5 bases between. CDR3 DNA: TGCGCCAGCAGCTTGGGGACTAGCACAGATACGCAGTATTTT. It is translated as CASSLGTSTDTQYF.

This clone appeared a few times. This CDR3 reads CSVLGLAGRTDTQYF. The CDR3 DNA reads TGCAGCGTTCTGGGACTAGCGGGACGTACAGATACGCAGTATTTT. This chain links TRBV29-1 with TRBJ2-3, with 13 bases fitting TRBD2. The V gene end was trimmed by 5 bases and the J gene end by 3 bases; junction bases not matched to a gene: 5. Per germline, CDR1 SQVTM and CDR2 ANQGSEA. This CDR3 comprises 15 residues.

V usage is TRBV19 and J usage is TRBJ2-2; 8 positions agree with TRBD1. The length of the CDR3 is 18 residues. Trimming at V came to 5 bases and at J to 3 bases, leaving 14 bases not matched to a gene. Germline V gene lookup returns CDR1 LNHDA and CDR2 SQIVND (reference sequence). The CDR3 region is CASSFRSTGAADTGELFF. The DNA of the CDR3 is TGTGCCAGTAGTTTCAGGTCGACAGGGGCCGCGGACACCGGGGAGCTGTTTTTT.

This chain joins TRBV2 and TRBJ2-7; TRBD1 agrees at 7 bases. Per germline, CDR1 SNHLY and CDR2 FYNNEI. With 6 bases clipped from V and 3 bases from J, the junction kept 11 bases outside the gene matches. The CDR3 covers 15 residues. CDR3 protein: CASRGDSYTLYEQYF. DNA for the CDR3: TGTGCCAGCAGGGGGGACAGCTACACCCTCTACGAGCAGTACTTC.

The V gene is TRBV18, the J gene TRBJ2-7; tentative D call: TRBD2 (6 bases). CDR1 and CDR2 (germline): KGHSH, LQKENI. V was cut by 3 bases and J by 7 bases, with 19 bases left in between. The CDR3 is 15 residues long. CDR3 nucleotide sequence: TGTGCCAGCTCACCCCCGGTGGGGGGTGCGGGAGAGCAGTACTTC. Amino acids: CASSPPVGGAGEQYF.

This clone has just one count. The CDR3 DNA follows: TGTGCCAGCTCCACGGACAGATCAGGCTATGGCTACACCTTC. Its protein product is CASSTDRSGYGYTF. The chain has TRBV18 and TRBJ1-2, with D possibly being TRBD1 (6 bases). With 6 bases removed from V and 4 bases from J, the gap between germline ends came to 15 bases. Germline V gene data show CDR1 as KGHSH and CDR2 as LQKENI. The CDR3 sequence is 14 residues long.

The chain links TRBV5-1 to TRBJ2-5; tentatively, D is TRBD2 (6 bases). V was pared by 3 bases and J by 5 bases, with 11 bases between. CDR3 length: 13 amino acids. The germline V gene has CDR1 SGHRS and CDR2 YFSETQ. The CDR3 loop reads CASSWLGGETQYF. CDR3 DNA: TGCGCCAGCAGCTGGCTTGGGGGGGAGACCCAGTACTTC. Based on the CDR3 plus reference TRBV5-1 and TRBJ2-5, the full variable domain is KAGVTQTPRYLIKTRGQQVTLSCSPISGHRSVSWYQQTPGQGLQFLFEYFSETQRNKGNFPGRFSGRQFSNSRSEMNVSTLELGDSALYLCASSWLGGETQYFGPGTRLLVL.

The chain is built from TRBV19 and TRBJ1-5; 7 bases are a match to TRBD1. Germline trimming cut 3 bases from V and 3 bases from J; bases unmatched to any gene: 8. The CDR3 has 16 residues. CDR1 LNHDA and CDR2 SQIVND come from the germline V gene (reference sequence). The CDR3: CASSIQGGRDNQPQHF. The CDR3 nucleotides read TGTGCCAGTAGTATTCAGGGGGGAAGGGACAATCAGCCCCAGCATTTT.

The CDR3 region has the DNA TGTGCCAGTACAGGGGCCGGCAATCAGCCCCAGCATTTT. Protein sequence: CASTGAGNQPQHF. The V call is TRBV11-3, the J call TRBJ1-5, with 7 bases lining up with TRBD1. Looked up from germline, CDR1 is SGHNT and CDR2 is YENEEA. The CDR3 covers 13 residues. Unmatched junction bases numbered 4, after V lost 9 bases and J lost 2 bases.

V is TRBV6-1 and J is TRBJ2-6; no clear D. This CDR3 comprises 15 residues. Germline V gene lookup returns CDR1 MNHNS and CDR2 SASEGT. V gave up 2 bases and J gave up 0 bases, with 5 bases separating them. The CDR3 DNA is TGTGCCAGCAGTGAATTCAGCTCTGGGGCCAACGTCCTGACTTTC. Amino acid sequence: CASSEFSSGANVLTF.

The chain combines TRBV19 with TRBJ2-5; 8 bases map to TRBD2. Germline V gene sequence: CDR1 LNHDA, CDR2 SQIVND (reference sequence). The J segment lost 5 bases and the V segment lost 5 bases, leaving 16 bases of the junction unmatched. CDR3 length equals 17 residues. CDR3 nucleotides: TGTGCCAGTAGTGCCCTTCGGGGGGGGACTCGCGCGGAGACCCAGTACTTC. It is translated as CASSALRGGTRAETQYF.

CDR3 sequence: CASSLLAGVGETQYF. The CDR3 DNA follows: TGTGCCAGCAGTTTGCTGGCGGGAGTCGGTGAGACCCAGTACTTC. This chain joins TRBV28 and TRBJ2-5, with 7 bases lining up with TRBD2. The germline CDR1 and CDR2 sequences are MDHEN and SYDVKM. After removal of 3 bases from V and 5 bases from J, the junction contained 9 bases not matched to a gene. The CDR3 length is 15 residues.

The CDR3 reads CASSYTPTGGTEAFF. The CDR3 DNA is TGTGCCAGCAGTTATACCCCGACAGGGGGCACTGAAGCTTTCTTT. This sequence joins TRBV6-5 and TRBJ1-1; 9 bases match TRBD1. The CDR3 length is 15 residues. In germline, CDR1 is MNHEY, CDR2 SVGAGI. J lost 4 bases, V lost 3 bases, and 6 bases had no gene match.

The chain employs TRBV28 and TRBJ2-7, with 9 bases identical to TRBD1. This CDR3 contains 15 residues. The germline CDR1 and CDR2 sequences are MDHEN and SYDVKM. V gave up 5 bases and J gave up 6 bases; unmatched junction bases: 11. The CDR3 region has the DNA TGTGCCAGCAGTCCCCGGGACAGGGTATTTGTCGAGCAGTACTTC. Its protein product is CASSPRDRVFVEQYF.

The V and J genes are TRBV6-5 and TRBJ2-7; 11 positions match TRBD1. With V trimmed by 4 bases and J by 9 bases, 8 bases remained unmatched. The CDR3 contains 14 residues. Germline assignment: CDR1 MNHEY and CDR2 SVGAGI. The CDR3 reads CASSSGQGVVGQYF. As DNA, the CDR3 is TGTGCCAGCAGTTCGGGACAGGGGGTTGTAGGGCAGTACTTC.

J is TRBJ2-5 and V is TRBV7-9, with TRBD1 identical over 7 bases. The CDR3 contains 15 residues. Trimming took 2 bases from V and 3 from J; bases not matched to a gene: 6. Germline V gives CDR1 SEHNR, CDR2 FQNEAQ (reference sequence). The CDR3 is CASSLTGQTKETQYF. CDR3 sequence (DNA): TGTGCCAGCAGCTTAACGGGACAGACCAAAGAGACCCAGTACTTC.

In its sample, this clone was seen once. V is TRBV27 and J is TRBJ2-7, with D perhaps TRBD1 (6 bases). V gave up 7 bases and J gave up 0 bases, with 10 bases separating them. Germline V gene lookup returns CDR1 MNHEY and CDR2 SMNVEV (reference sequence). The CDR3 sequence is 13 residues long. This CDR3 is CASTPGDSYEQYF. CDR3 sequence (DNA): TGTGCCAGCACTCCAGGGGACTCCTACGAGCAGTACTTC.

Ten or more counts support this clone. The V and J genes are TRBV7-8 and TRBJ2-7, with TRBD2 as a possible D gene (5 bases). The CDR3 is 13 amino acids. Germline V gives CDR1 SGHVS, CDR2 FQNEAQ. V was pared by 7 bases and J by 5 bases, with 15 bases between. The CDR3 bases are TGTGCCAGCACCCCGGGCTTCGGGGACGAGCAGTACTTC. Protein product: CASTPGFGDEQYF.